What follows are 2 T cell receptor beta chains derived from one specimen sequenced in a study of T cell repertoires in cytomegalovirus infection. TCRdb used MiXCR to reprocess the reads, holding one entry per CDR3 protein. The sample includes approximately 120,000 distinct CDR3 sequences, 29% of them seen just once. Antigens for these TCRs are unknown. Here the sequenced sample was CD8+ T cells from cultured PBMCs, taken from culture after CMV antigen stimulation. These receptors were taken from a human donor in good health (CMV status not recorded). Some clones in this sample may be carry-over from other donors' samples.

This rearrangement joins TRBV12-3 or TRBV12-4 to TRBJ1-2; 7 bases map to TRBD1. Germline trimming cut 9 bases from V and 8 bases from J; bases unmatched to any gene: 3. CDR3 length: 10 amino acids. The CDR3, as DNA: TGTGCCAGTTACAGGGGAGGCTACACCTTC. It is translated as CASYRGGYTF.

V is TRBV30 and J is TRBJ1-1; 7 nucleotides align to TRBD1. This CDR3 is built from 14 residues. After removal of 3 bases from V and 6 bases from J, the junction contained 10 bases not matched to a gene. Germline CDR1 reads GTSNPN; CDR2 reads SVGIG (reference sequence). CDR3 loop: CAWSDPTGIPEAFF. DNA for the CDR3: TGTGCCTGGAGCGACCCGACAGGGATCCCTGAAGCTTTCTTT.